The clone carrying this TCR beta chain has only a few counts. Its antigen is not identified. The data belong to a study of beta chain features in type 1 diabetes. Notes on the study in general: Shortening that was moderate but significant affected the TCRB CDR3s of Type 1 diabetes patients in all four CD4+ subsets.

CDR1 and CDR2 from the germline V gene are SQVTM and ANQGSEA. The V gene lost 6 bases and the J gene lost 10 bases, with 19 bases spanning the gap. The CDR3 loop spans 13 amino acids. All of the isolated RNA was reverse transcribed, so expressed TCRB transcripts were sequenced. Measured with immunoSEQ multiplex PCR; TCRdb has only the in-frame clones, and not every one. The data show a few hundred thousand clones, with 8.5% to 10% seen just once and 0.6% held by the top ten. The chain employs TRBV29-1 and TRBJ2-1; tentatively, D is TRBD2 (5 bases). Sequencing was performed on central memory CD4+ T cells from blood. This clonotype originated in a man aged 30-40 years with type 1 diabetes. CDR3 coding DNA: TGCAGCGTGGGGAGATTTCTAGGAGGCGAGCAGTTCTTC. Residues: CSVGRFLGGEQFF.